This entry lists 28 T cell receptor beta chains sequenced from one sample in a study of early T cells in non-severe SARS-CoV-2 infection. TCRdb itself ran the 5' RACE reads through MiXCR, one entry per CDR3 protein. The sample records 85,000 to 90,000 distinct CDR3 sequences, approximately 15% being singletons. Specimen: whole blood. These receptor sequences come from an adult who was a healthcare worker with PCR-confirmed SARS-CoV-2 infection or an uninfected control (not recorded which).

The chain combines TRBV6-6 with TRBJ2-1; 7 bases map to TRBD2. The germline V gene encodes CDR1 MNHNY and CDR2 SVGAGI (reference sequence). The trim removed 6 bases at V and 5 bases at J, leaving 13 bases unmatched. The CDR3 contains 16 residues. Here the CDR3 reads CASSLGRLAPHNEQFF. CDR3 DNA: TGTGCCAGCAGCCTCGGGAGACTAGCTCCCCACAATGAGCAGTTCTTC.

This rearrangement joins TRBV11-2 to TRBJ2-3; no clear D gene. The CDR3 consists of 12 residues. Deletions cut 3 bases from V and 6 bases from J, with 7 bases between. Germline V CDR1 and CDR2: SGHAT, FQNNGV. CDR3 sequence: CASSFTGDTQYF. CDR3 DNA: TGTGCCAGCAGCTTCACCGGGGATACGCAGTATTTT.

The rearrangement links TRBV28 to TRBJ2-7; D uncertain. Germline values: CDR1 MDHEN, CDR2 SYDVKM. Trimming cost V 4 bases and J 12 bases, with 10 bases left between them. This CDR3 is built from 10 residues. CDR3 loop: CASSSLRPYF. In DNA form, the CDR3 reads TGTGCCAGCAGTTCCCTCCGGCCGTACTTC.

This clonotype was found a few times. This rearrangement joins TRBV12-3 or TRBV12-4 to TRBJ1-1, with TRBD1 matching 7 bases. This CDR3 has 14 amino acids. V dropped 3 bases and J dropped 1; count of bases not matched to a gene: 2. In DNA form, the CDR3 reads TGTGCCAGCAGTTTTACAGGGGCGAACACTGAAGCTTTCTTT. Its protein is CASSFTGANTEAFF.

This clonotype occurred a few times. This sequence joins TRBV13 and TRBJ2-1; D possibly matches TRBD1 or TRBD2 (6 bases each). V was pared by 2 bases and J by 6 bases, with 17 bases between. The germline V gene encodes CDR1 PRHDT and CDR2 FYEKMQ (reference sequence). The CDR3 loop spans 16 amino acids. CDR3 sequence reads: CASSLLGGGFGNEQFF. CDR3 in DNA: TGTGCCAGCAGCTTACTGGGGGGCGGTTTTGGCAATGAGCAGTTCTTC.

This chain uses TRBV7-9 with TRBJ1-1, with D perhaps matching TRBD1 (6 bases). Germline loops: CDR1 SEHNR, CDR2 FQNEAQ (reference sequence). The CDR3 covers 13 residues. The germline V and J ends were trimmed by 8 bases and 0 bases, with 10 bases remaining between them. The CDR3 DNA follows: TGTGCCAGCCGGCGGGGGCTGAACACTGAAGCTTTCTTT. As protein: CASRRGLNTEAFF.

This clonotype was seen at least ten times. The chain links TRBV6-4 to TRBJ1-2, with 7 bases lining up with TRBD1. Per germline, CDR1 MRHNA and CDR2 SNTAGT. This CDR3 spans 15 amino acids. The J segment lost 6 bases and the V segment lost 0 bases, leaving 7 bases of the junction unmatched. CDR3 DNA sequence: TGTGCCAGCAGTGACTCTGAGACAGGGCTCCATGGCTACACCTTC. Protein product: CASSDSETGLHGYTF.

The chain is built from TRBV12-5 and TRBJ1-1; D is possibly TRBD1 (5 bases). Per germline, CDR1 LGHNT and CDR2 FRNRAP. The ends were cut back, 4 bases at V and 4 bases at J, with 10 bases in the middle. The CDR3 totals 13 residues. The CDR3 spells CASGYGGSTEAFF. The CDR3 nucleotides are TGTGCTAGTGGTTATGGGGGGAGCACTGAAGCTTTCTTT.

This clonotype was seen a few times. The V call is TRBV29-1, the J call TRBJ2-3, with TRBD2 identical over 12 bases. The germline gives CDR1 SQVTM, CDR2 ANQGSEA. The CDR3 length is 14 residues. Losses at the gene ends were 6 bases for V and 5 bases for J; bases not matched to a gene: 6. The CDR3 nucleotides are TGCAGCGTCGGACTAGCGGGGAAACGAGATACGCAGTATTTT. Encoded protein: CSVGLAGKRDTQYF.

This chain uses TRBV27 with TRBJ2-5; TRBD2 matches 7 bases. Germline V lookup: CDR1 MNHEY, CDR2 SMNVEV (reference sequence). The CDR3 covers 13 residues. V gave up 3 bases and J gave up 4 bases; unmatched junction bases: 2. CDR3 DNA sequence: TGTGCCAGCAGTTTGACTAGCTTAGAGACCCAGTACTTC. Protein: CASSLTSLETQYF.

This chain connects TRBV20-1 to TRBJ2-7; perhaps TRBD2 as D (6 bases). The length of the CDR3 is 13 residues. V was cut by 6 bases and J by 2 bases, with 14 bases left in between. CDR1 and CDR2 (germline): DFQATT, SNEGSKA (reference sequence). CDR3 nucleotide sequence: TGCAGTGCAGGGGACGGGAGTACCTACGAGCAGTACTTC. Translated: CSAGDGSTYEQYF.

The chain joins TRBV4-2 to TRBJ2-1; no definite D call. The length of the CDR3 is 13 residues. The V end lost 0 bases, the J end lost 10 bases, and 10 bases lay between the germline ends. The germline V gene has CDR1 LGHNA and CDR2 YNFKEQ. The CDR3: CASSQERRREQFF. For the CDR3, the DNA is TGTGCCAGCAGCCAAGAAAGGCGACGAGAGCAGTTCTTC.

The CDR3 sequence is CASSVAGHALGNEQFF. In nucleotides, the CDR3 is TGTGCCAGCAGCGTAGCTGGCCACGCGTTAGGCAATGAGCAGTTCTTC. V gene TRBV9 combines with J gene TRBJ2-1; D gene unclear. CDR3 length equals 16 residues. CDR1 is SGDLS and CDR2 is YYNGEE in the germline V gene. Trimming removed 0 bases at V and 6 bases at J, with 16 bases between.

This sequence joins TRBV4-1 and TRBJ2-3; D perhaps matches TRBD1 (6 bases). Germline-derived CDR1 and CDR2 are MGHRA and YSYEKL. The ends were cut back, 4 bases at V and 10 bases at J, with 15 bases in the middle. The CDR3 has 13 residues. The DNA for the CDR3 is TGCGCCAGCAGCCTAGTGGGACAACCGGCGCAGTATTTT. This encodes CASSLVGQPAQYF.

The chain links TRBV11-2 to TRBJ1-4, with D unresolved. V lost 3 bases and J 8 bases, leaving 16 bases between the germline ends. Germline assignment: CDR1 SGHAT and CDR2 FQNNGV. The CDR3 has 15 residues. CDR3 loop: CASSFSAVRREKLFF. The CDR3 nucleotides read TGTGCCAGCAGCTTTTCTGCGGTGAGGAGAGAAAAACTGTTTTTT.

This clonotype has a count of ten or more. J is TRBJ1-4 and V is TRBV15; no clear D gene. Trimming removed 0 bases at V and 8 bases at J, with 13 bases between. The CDR3 extends over 15 amino acids. Germline lookup yields CDR1 LNHNV and CDR2 YYDKDF (reference sequence). Here the CDR3 reads CATSRDGALAEKLFF. As DNA, the CDR3 is TGTGCCACCAGCAGAGACGGAGCTTTAGCGGAAAAACTGTTTTTT. The full variable domain, completed using reference TRBV15 and TRBJ1-4, is DAMVIQNPRYQVTQFGKPVTLSCSQTLNHNVMYWYQQKSSQAPKLLFHYYDKDFNNEADTPDNFQSRRPNTSFCFLDIRSPGLGDTAMYLCATSRDGALAEKLFFGSGTQLSVL.

This clonotype appeared a few times. The V call is TRBV20-1, the J call TRBJ1-1, with 7 nucleotides matching TRBD1. CDR3 length equals 15 residues. The germline V gene has CDR1 DFQATT and CDR2 SNEGSKA (reference sequence). Trimming at V came to 1 base and at J to 5 bases, leaving 10 bases not matched to a gene. CDR3 sequence: CSARARHRGGTEAFF. CDR3 coding DNA: TGCAGTGCTAGAGCACGACACAGGGGAGGGACTGAAGCTTTCTTT.

A few counts support this clonotype. The chain recombines TRBV4-1 with TRBJ2-6, with TRBD2 identical over 13 bases. The CDR3 totals 21 residues. Germline CDR1 and CDR2: MGHRA and YSYEKL. Unmatched junction bases numbered 13, after V lost 3 bases and J lost 2 bases. CDR3 region: CASSQTDFQLAGGPGANVLTF. Written as DNA, the CDR3 is TGCGCCAGCAGCCAGACCGATTTCCAACTAGCGGGGGGGCCTGGGGCCAACGTCCTGACTTTC.

There are a few counts of this clonotype. The chain is built from TRBV29-1 and TRBJ2-5; D gene uncertain. Per germline, CDR1 SQVTM and CDR2 ANQGSEA. The V end lost 6 bases, the J end lost 4 bases, and 6 bases lay between the germline ends. CDR3 length equals 10 residues. CDR3 loop: CSVGIETQYF. The CDR3 DNA sequence: TGCAGCGTGGGAATAGAGACCCAGTACTTC.

The table lists this clonotype with many counts. The DNA of the CDR3 is TGTGCCAGCAACCTGAGCCCCGGGACTAGCTTAGAGACCCAGTACTTC. Translated, it gives CASNLSPGTSLETQYF. This chain connects TRBV6-2 or TRBV6-3 to TRBJ2-5; TRBD2 matches at 9 bases. The CDR3 sequence is 16 residues long. Germline V gene lookup returns CDR1 MNHEY and CDR2 SVGEGT. V lost 7 bases, J lost 4 bases, and 13 bases stayed unmatched.

This clonotype was counted only a few times. The V and J genes are TRBV10-3 and TRBJ2-7; 8 bases match TRBD1. CDR3 size: 15 residues. The V and J ends lost 2 bases and 1 base, in that order; junction bases with no gene match: 4. Germline V gene data show CDR1 as ENHRY and CDR2 as SYGVKD. CDR3 coding DNA: TGTGCCATCAGTGAGGGGACAGGTACATCCTACGAGCAGTACTTC. It codes for CAISEGTGTSYEQYF.

The CDR3 nucleotides are TGTGCCACCAGTAGCTGGACAGGGGAGACCCAGTACTTC. This codes for CATSSWTGETQYF. V is TRBV24-1 and J is TRBJ2-5; the match to TRBD1 covers 8 bases. Unmatched junction bases numbered 4, after V lost 6 bases and J lost 5 bases. The CDR3 is made up of 13 amino acids. The germline V gene has CDR1 KGHDR and CDR2 SFDVKD.

In its sample, this clonotype was seen many times. The chain combines TRBV5-1 with TRBJ2-1; tentatively, D is TRBD2 (5 bases). Looked up from germline, CDR1 is SGHRS and CDR2 is YFSETQ. The CDR3 extends over 14 amino acids. V lost 0 bases to trimming and J lost 5 bases, with 9 bases between them. Here the CDR3 reads CASSLAGINNEQFF. The CDR3 DNA is TGCGCCAGCAGCTTGGCCGGGATTAACAATGAGCAGTTCTTC.

This clonotype was counted only a few times. The chain couples TRBV4-1 to TRBJ1-1, with a possible D match to TRBD1 (5 bases). Germline V gene sequence: CDR1 MGHRA, CDR2 YSYEKL. The CDR3 totals 19 residues. V dropped 0 bases and J dropped 0 bases, with 20 bases sitting between them. The CDR3 region is CASSQDSVGQGGMNTEAFF. Here the CDR3 DNA reads TGCGCCAGCAGCCAAGATTCGGTCGGGCAGGGCGGAATGAACACTGAAGCTTTCTTT.

This chain uses TRBV6-5 with TRBJ1-2, with D tentatively TRBD1 (5 bases). The CDR3 spans 13 residues. V was pared by 6 bases and J by 8 bases, with 16 bases between. Germline V gene data show CDR1 as MNHEY and CDR2 as SVGAGI. CDR3 amino acids: CASSQQATKGYTF. The CDR3 region has the DNA TGTGCCAGCAGCCAACAGGCTACCAAGGGCTACACCTTC.

This clonotype has ten or more counts. The V gene is TRBV2, the J gene TRBJ2-7; D may match TRBD1 or TRBD2 (5 bases each). Per the germline V gene, CDR1 is SNHLY and CDR2 is FYNNEI. The V gene lost 8 bases and the J gene lost 0 bases, with 11 bases spanning the gap. This CDR3 region has 13 residues. The CDR3 loop is CASFRGSSYEQYF. In DNA form, the CDR3 reads TGTGCCAGCTTTCGGGGCAGCTCCTACGAGCAGTACTTC. The full variable domain, its missing parts supplied by reference TRBV2 and TRBJ2-7, is EPEVTQTPSHQVTQMGQEVILRCVPISNHLYFYWYRQILGQKVEFLVSFYNNEISEKSEIFDDQFSVERPDGSNFTLKIRSTKLEDSAMYFCASFRGSSYEQYFGPGTRLTVT.

This clonotype was observed a handful of times. The chain uses TRBV28 and TRBJ2-7, with 7 bases identical to TRBD2. Germline CDR1 and CDR2: MDHEN and SYDVKM. The CDR3 runs to 13 residues. Losses at the gene ends were 10 bases for V and 2 bases for J; bases not matched to a gene: 8. CDR3 sequence: CATHGGYTYEQYF. As DNA, the CDR3 is TGTGCCACCCACGGGGGGTACACCTACGAGCAGTACTTC. The variable domain in full, completed from reference TRBV28 and TRBJ2-7, reads DVKVTQSSRYLVKRTGEKVFLECVQDMDHENMFWYRQDPGLGLRLIYFSYDVKMKEKGDIPEGYSVSREKKERFSLILESASTNQTSMYLCATHGGYTYEQYFGPGTRLTVT.

The chain employs TRBV10-2 and TRBJ1-6; maybe TRBD1 (5 bases). Germline V lookup: CDR1 WSHSY, CDR2 SAAADI. Trimming stripped 4 bases from V and 10 bases from J, with 14 bases between. CDR3 length: 14 residues. CDR3 sequence: CASSGLGVGSPLHF. The CDR3 DNA follows: TGCGCCAGCAGTGGGTTGGGGGTAGGATCACCCCTCCACTTT.